Listed below are T cell receptor beta chains from one sample, sequenced in a study of shared clonotypes between healthy human individuals. Produced via immunoSEQ multiplex PCR; TCRdb's table is partial and in-frame only. This sample has 2 million to 2.5 million clones; over 90% occur once, and the top ten carry 0.3% to 0.4%. What was sequenced was naive CD4+ T cells from PBMCs. Receptors were obtained from a man between 18 and 29 years old in good health. Some clones in this sample may be carry-over from other donors' samples. Each CDR3 is given with its conserved first and last residue. The D gene is left open where the match is weak. Size is omitted from some rows. Given values are once, few, many or a class for expanded clones.

d_call | j_call | clone_size | v_call | cdr3_aa | cdr3_nt
NA | TRBJ1-3 | NA | TRBV6-1 | CASSEERGYPYSSGNTIYF | TGTGCCAGCAGTGAAGAGCGAGGATATCCCTATTCCTCTGGAAACACCATATATTTT
NA | TRBJ2-1 | NA | TRBV7-9 | CASSSDSYEQFF | TGTGCCAGCAGCAGTGATTCGTATGAGCAGTTCTTC
TRBD1 | TRBJ1-1 | NA | TRBV28 | CASSPPGGDTEAFF | TGTGCCAGCAGCCCCCCAGGGGGTGATACTGAAGCTTTCTTT
TRBD2 | TRBJ2-3 | NA | TRBV6-6 | CASSYAPGGITDTQYF | TGTGCCAGCAGTTATGCGCCGGGGGGGATCACAGATACGCAGTATTTT
TRBD2 | TRBJ2-7 | NA | TRBV9 | CASSPGLAGASEQYF | TGTGCCAGCAGCCCGGGACTAGCGGGAGCTAGCGAGCAGTACTTC
TRBD1 | TRBJ1-5 | NA | TRBV28 | CASRQTGAQPQHF | TGTGCCAGCAGACAAACAGGGGCCCAGCCCCAGCATTTT
TRBD1 | TRBJ1-1 | NA | TRBV15 | CATSRFKGASTEAFF | TGTGCCACCAGCAGATTCAAGGGGGCAAGCACTGAAGCTTTCTTT
TRBD1 | TRBJ1-1 | NA | TRBV28 | CASSPHRGGGRPEAFF | TGTGCCAGCAGTCCGCACAGGGGAGGCGGCAGGCCTGAAGCTTTCTTT
NA | TRBJ2-5 | NA | TRBV5-6 | CASSLRSQETQYF | TGTGCCAGCAGCTTGCGGAGTCAAGAGACCCAGTACTTC
TRBD1 | TRBJ2-1 | NA | TRBV27 | CASSKGQGWNEQFF | TGTGCCAGCAGTAAGGGACAGGGCTGGAATGAGCAGTTCTTC
NA | TRBJ1-3 | NA | TRBV18 | CASSPVAGSGNTIYF | TGTGCCAGCTCACCGGTGGCGGGTAGTGGAAACACCATATATTTT
NA | TRBJ1-2 | NA | TRBV30 | CAAGEVANYGYTF | TGTGCCGCGGGCGAGGTAGCTAACTATGGCTACACCTTC
NA | TRBJ2-3 | NA | TRBV5-1 | CASSLDASTDTQYF | TGCGCCAGCAGCTTGGATGCTAGCACAGATACGCAGTATTTT
NA | TRBJ1-1 | NA | TRBV18 | CASSPSGGRTEAFF | TGTGCCAGCTCACCATCCGGGGGGCGGACTGAAGCTTTCTTT
NA | TRBJ2-1 | NA | TRBV11-2 | CASSLGTASNGYEQFF | TGTGCCAGCAGCTTAGGAACGGCATCTAACGGGTATGAGCAGTTCTTC
TRBD1 | TRBJ1-1 | NA | TRBV5-1 | CASSLDLQGAVTEAFF | TGCGCCAGCAGCTTGGATTTACAGGGGGCGGTCACTGAAGCTTTCTTT
NA | TRBJ1-1 | NA | TRBV7-9 | CASSSHPIFAFF | TGTGCCAGCAGCAGCCACCCCATTTTCGCTTTCTTT
NA | TRBJ1-4 | NA | TRBV5-1 | CASSFTVANEKLFF | TGCGCCAGCAGCTTCACAGTGGCGAATGAAAAACTGTTTTTT
TRBD1 | TRBJ1-3 | NA | TRBV6-5 | CASRQYGQAGNTIYF | TGTGCCAGCAGACAATACGGACAGGCTGGAAACACCATATATTTT
NA | TRBJ1-1 | NA | TRBV18 | CASSPPSFRGTEAFF | TGTGCCAGCTCGCCTCCCTCATTTAGGGGGACTGAAGCTTTCTTT
NA | TRBJ2-7 | NA | TRBV7-3 | CASSLMTISSYEQYF | TGTGCCAGCAGCTTAATGACCATTAGCTCCTACGAGCAGTACTTC
NA | TRBJ2-5 | NA | TRBV29-1 | CSVEKHDETQYF | TGCAGCGTTGAAAAGCATGACGAGACCCAGTACTTC
NA | TRBJ1-1 | NA | TRBV28 | CASSGGTAAGEAFF | TGTGCCAGCAGTGGTGGCACGGCAGCGGGGGAAGCTTTCTTT
NA | TRBJ1-5 | NA | TRBV7-9 | CASTPAVPQDQESNQPQHF | TGTGCCAGCACCCCCGCGGTTCCCCAGGACCAAGAGAGCAATCAGCCCCAGCATTTT
NA | TRBJ1-4 | NA | TRBV6-6 | CASSGGEVGEKLFF | TGTGCCAGCAGCGGAGGGGAGGTTGGTGAAAAACTGTTTTTT
TRBD1 | TRBJ2-2 | NA | TRBV11-1 | CASSPLQGAELFF | TGTGCCAGCAGCCCCCTACAGGGGGCAGAGCTGTTTTTT
NA | TRBJ1-1 | NA | TRBV6-1 | CASRTRGEDTEAFF | TGTGCCAGCAGGACAAGGGGGGAGGACACTGAAGCTTTCTTT
NA | TRBJ1-5 | NA | TRBV4-2 | CASSQGARAGGNQPQHF | TGTGCCAGCAGCCAAGGCGCCAGGGCAGGGGGCAATCAGCCCCAGCATTTT
NA | TRBJ2-1 | NA | TRBV11-2 | CASSPSVNEQFF | TGTGCCAGCAGCCCCTCCGTCAATGAGCAGTTCTTC
TRBD1 | TRBJ2-3 | NA | TRBV28 | CASSTTTGGYTDTQYF | TGTGCCAGCAGTACGACAACAGGGGGCTACACAGATACGCAGTATTTT
TRBD1 | TRBJ1-1 | NA | TRBV28 | CASPPPGTGNTEAFF | TGTGCCAGTCCTCCCCCCGGGACAGGGAACACTGAAGCTTTCTTT
NA | TRBJ1-1 | NA | TRBV18 | CASSPASDTEAFF | TGTGCCAGCTCACCAGCGTCGGACACTGAAGCTTTCTTT
TRBD1 | TRBJ1-2 | NA | TRBV7-2 | CASSPRTGDTYTF | TGTGCCAGCAGCCCACGGACAGGGGACACCTACACCTTC
NA | TRBJ2-3 | NA | TRBV15 | CATSSRKLEATDTQYF | TGTGCCACCAGTTCCCGAAAACTAGAAGCGACAGATACGCAGTATTTT
NA | TRBJ1-1 | NA | TRBV12-5 | CASGLVGAGADTEAFF | TGTGCTAGTGGTTTGGTAGGCGCAGGGGCTGACACTGAAGCTTTCTTT
NA | TRBJ1-1 | once | TRBV5-1 | CASQAGPSVTEAFF | TGCGCCAGTCAAGCCGGGCCCTCAGTCACTGAAGCTTTCTTT
TRBD2 | TRBJ2-2 | few | TRBV27 | CASSSLSGTGELFF | TGTGCCAGCAGTTCGCTTAGCGGGACCGGGGAGCTGTTTTTT
NA | TRBJ2-2 | NA | TRBV25-1 | CASRVNTGELFF | TGTGCCAGCAGGGTTAACACCGGGGAGCTGTTTTTT
NA | TRBJ2-7 | NA | TRBV5-1 | CASSGRLGPPYEQYF | TGCGCCAGCAGCGGGAGACTTGGCCCACCCTACGAGCAGTACTTC
TRBD2 | TRBJ2-1 | NA | TRBV7-3 | CASSRSRTSHEQFF | TGTGCCAGCAGCCGATCTAGGACTAGTCATGAGCAGTTCTTC
NA | TRBJ1-3 | NA | TRBV11-2 | CASSLTDSGNTIYF | TGTGCCAGCAGCTTAACAGACTCTGGAAACACCATATATTTT